Sequencing of this T cell receptor (beta chain) was carried out in a study of identifying expanded T cells in peripheral blood. Libraries were prepared by immunoSEQ multiplex PCR; TCRdb keeps only in-frame clonotypes and omits some of them. The table shows about 85,000 clones, with about 89% occurring only once. This CDR3 contains 13 residues. The germline CDR1 and CDR2 sequences are SGHTA and FQGTGA. Trimming removed 3 bases at V and 4 bases at J, with 7 bases between. The V gene is TRBV7-3, the J gene TRBJ2-1; D remains unclear. This clonotype was sampled from a person between 18 and 69 years old in good health. The material sequenced was blood. The CDR3 region has the DNA TGTGCCAGCAGCTTGATGCGGTACAATGAGCAGTTCTTC. It is translated as CASSLMRYNEQFF.